The 26 T cell receptor beta chains below all came from one sample that was sequenced in a study of long-term antiretroviral therapy in people with HIV. The assay, immunoSEQ v3.0, was run at survey level. The protocol was immunoSEQ multiplex PCR, while the TCRdb copy is restricted to in-frame clones and leaves out a portion. The sample carries 9,000 to 13,000 clones, around 89% recorded once. The specimen was unsorted PBMCs, collected 0.2 years before starting antiretroviral therapy. The origin of the receptors is a woman aged 40 to 50 with HIV.

This CDR3 reads CAISAAGGSTEAFF. The CDR3 DNA is TGTGCCATCAGTGCGGCAGGGGGGAGCACTGAAGCTTTCTTT. V usage is TRBV10-3 and J usage is TRBJ1-1; TRBD1 aligns across 7 bases. J lost 4 bases, V lost 4 bases, and 6 bases had no gene match. The V gene's germline CDR1 is ENHRY and CDR2 SYGVKD. The CDR3 contains 14 residues.

This clone appeared once. The chain has TRBV18 and TRBJ1-3; D remains unclear. Germline V lookup: CDR1 KGHSH, CDR2 LQKENI. The CDR3 runs 17 residues. The germline V and J ends were trimmed by 1 base and 0 bases, with 13 bases remaining between them. The CDR3 loop reads CASSPLDPRSSGNTIYF. In DNA, the CDR3 is TGTGCCAGCTCACCACTAGATCCCAGGAGCTCTGGAAACACCATATATTTT.

The chain employs TRBV7-4 and TRBJ1-1, with D maybe TRBD1 (6 bases). CDR1 is SGHVT and CDR2 is SQSDAQ in the germline V gene. V shed 2 bases and J shed 6 bases, with 25 bases lying between them. This CDR3 has 18 amino acids. The CDR3 DNA follows: TGTGCCAGCAGCTTAAGGGAGGATCAGCCCAGGGGCAAGGCTGAAGCTTTCTTT. Translation: CASSLREDQPRGKAEAFF.

The CDR3 DNA sequence: TGCAGCGTGAAAGGGGGCCGAAAAGCTAATGAAAAACTGTTTTTT. It yields the protein CSVKGGRKANEKLFF. The V call is TRBV29-1, the J call TRBJ1-4; 7 bases map to TRBD1. V shed 6 bases, J shed 3 bases, and the junction held 10 bases outside the gene matches. The CDR3 runs 15 residues. Germline V gene sequence: CDR1 SQVTM, CDR2 ANQGSEA.

The chain recombines TRBV18 with TRBJ1-5; the D is unclear. The CDR3 totals 16 residues. Trimming pared 3 bases from V and 0 bases from J, leaving 12 bases between. Germline-derived CDR1 and CDR2 are KGHSH and LQKENI. The CDR3 here is CASSPSSGYSNQPQHF. CDR3 in DNA: TGTGCCAGCTCACCCTCCTCGGGTTATAGCAATCAGCCCCAGCATTTT. The full variable domain, with the rest looked up from reference TRBV18 and TRBJ1-5, is NAGVMQNPRHLVRRRGQEARLRCSPMKGHSHVYWYRQLPEEGLKFMVYLQKENIIDESGMPKERFSAEFPKEGPSILRIQQVVRGDSAAYFCASSPSSGYSNQPQHFGDGTRLSIL.

This clone has more than one count but fewer than ten. In DNA, the CDR3 is TGTGCCAGCAGCTATGGGGGGGGAAGGGACAAGCAGCATTTT. Translated: CASSYGGGRDKQHF. The V and J genes are TRBV7-2 and TRBJ1-5, with D possibly matching TRBD1 (6 bases). Trimming pared 4 bases from V and 13 bases from J, leaving 20 bases between. The CDR3 spans 14 residues. CDR1 and CDR2 (germline): SGHTA, FQGNSA.

This clone has only a few counts. The chain recombines TRBV6-1 with TRBJ1-2; no clear D. The CDR3 runs 15 residues. Germline V lookup: CDR1 MNHNS, CDR2 SASEGT. Trimming took off 1 base at V and 10 bases at J, with 19 bases between the two ends. The CDR3 DNA sequence: TGTGCCAGCAGTGAAGAATGGCGGACGGTGAACGACTACACCTTC. This gives the protein CASSEEWRTVNDYTF.

The chain uses TRBV7-2 and TRBJ2-7, with 14 bases lining up with TRBD2. CDR1 SGHTA and CDR2 FQGNSA come from the germline V gene. The CDR3 has 16 amino acids. Germline trimming cut 5 bases from V and 2 bases from J; bases unmatched to any gene: 5. The CDR3 protein is CASSTGLAGGTYEQYF. CDR3 bases: TGTGCCAGCAGCACAGGACTAGCGGGGGGCACCTACGAGCAGTACTTC.

The chain combines TRBV6-5 with TRBJ2-1; TRBD2 matches 8 bases. CDR1 and CDR2 from the germline V gene are MNHEY and SVGAGI. The CDR3 totals 14 residues. V lost 5 bases, J lost 9 bases, and 9 bases stayed unmatched. CDR3 loop: CASSTGLGRGEQFF. The DNA of the CDR3 is TGTGCCAGCAGTACGGGACTAGGCAGGGGTGAGCAGTTCTTC.

The CDR3, as DNA: TGTGCCAGCAGCCCAATGACAGGGCTCGCTAACTATGGCTACACCTTC. Translated, it gives CASSPMTGLANYGYTF. This chain uses TRBV11-2 with TRBJ1-2, with 7 positions matching TRBD1. CDR1 is SGHAT and CDR2 is FQNNGV in the germline V gene. The J segment lost 0 bases and the V segment lost 5 bases, leaving 9 bases of the junction unmatched. The CDR3 extends over 16 amino acids. The full variable domain, with the rest looked up from reference TRBV11-2 and TRBJ1-2, is EAGVAQSPRYKIIEKRQSVAFWCNPISGHATLYWYQQILGQGPKLLIQFQNNGVVDDSQLPKDRFSAERLKGVDSTLKIQPAKLEDSAVYLCASSPMTGLANYGYTFGSGTRLTVV.

The V and J genes are TRBV29-1 and TRBJ1-1; D is possibly TRBD1 (6 bases). Germline loops: CDR1 SQVTM, CDR2 ANQGSEA. V lost 6 bases, J lost 8 bases, and 16 bases lay in between. CDR3 length: 12 residues. CDR3 protein: CSVQGPDFEAFF. CDR3 DNA sequence: TGCAGCGTCCAGGGGCCCGACTTCGAAGCTTTCTTT.

V is TRBV7-9 and J is TRBJ2-7; 11 positions match TRBD1. Trimming cost V 5 bases and J 3 bases; bases outside gene matches: 3. Germline V gene lookup returns CDR1 SEHNR and CDR2 FQNEAQ (reference sequence). The CDR3 runs 14 residues. The CDR3 spells CASSPGTGGYEQYF. CDR3 in DNA: TGTGCCAGCAGCCCCGGGACAGGGGGCTACGAGCAGTACTTC.

The chain combines TRBV4-1 with TRBJ1-2; perhaps TRBD1 as D (6 bases). This CDR3 has 15 amino acids. Germline CDR1 MGHRA, CDR2 YSYEKL. Trimming stripped 4 bases from V and 2 bases from J, with 14 bases between. The CDR3 DNA is TGCGCCAGCAGCCTCCAAACAGGGCCAAACTATGGCTACACCTTC. Amino acids: CASSLQTGPNYGYTF.

The V and J genes are TRBV7-9 and TRBJ1-1; TRBD1 agrees at 7 bases. The CDR3 consists of 15 residues. Germline V gives CDR1 SEHNR, CDR2 FQNEAQ (reference sequence). V trimming: 3 bases; J trimming: 4 bases; junction bases outside the gene matches: 8. The CDR3 reads CASSFSGGWGTEAFF. The DNA for the CDR3 is TGTGCCAGCAGCTTCTCAGGGGGATGGGGCACTGAAGCTTTCTTT. Full variable domain (missing parts from reference TRBV7-9 and TRBJ1-1): DTGVSQNPRHKITKRGQNVTFRCDPISEHNRLYWYRQTLGQGPEFLTYFQNEAQLEKSRLLSDRFSAERPKGSFSTLEIQRTEQGDSAMYLCASSFSGGWGTEAFFGQGTRLTVV.

The chain joins TRBV15 to TRBJ2-3, with TRBD2 matching over 8 bases. There are 16 residues in the CDR3. CDR1 LNHNV and CDR2 YYDKDF come from the germline V gene (reference sequence). The ends lost 6 bases at V and 0 bases at J; junction bases unmatched: 8. The CDR3 reads CATRKSSGASTDTQYF. For the CDR3, the DNA is TGTGCCACCAGGAAGAGTAGCGGGGCTAGCACAGATACGCAGTATTTT.

This sequence joins TRBV27 and TRBJ1-2; D gene ambiguous. The V end lost 4 bases, the J end lost 4 bases, and 10 bases lay between the germline ends. The CDR3 loop spans 13 amino acids. The germline V gene has CDR1 MNHEY and CDR2 SMNVEV (reference sequence). The CDR3 nucleotides are TGTGCCAGCAGTTCTGGGCCGATCTATGGCTACACCTTC. Translated: CASSSGPIYGYTF.

The chain employs TRBV27 and TRBJ2-7; 11 bases are shared with TRBD2. This CDR3 has 16 amino acids. In germline, CDR1 is MNHEY, CDR2 SMNVEV (reference sequence). Losses at the gene ends were 5 bases for V and 4 bases for J; bases not matched to a gene: 10. CDR3 amino acids: CASSMRLAGNRYEQYF. The CDR3 bases are TGTGCCAGCAGTATGAGACTAGCGGGGAATCGGTACGAGCAGTACTTC.

The chain has TRBV7-9 and TRBJ1-1; TRBD1 aligns across 7 bases. V trimming: 3 bases; J trimming: 4 bases; junction bases outside the gene matches: 8. The CDR3 is 15 residues long. Per germline, CDR1 SEHNR and CDR2 FQNEAQ (reference sequence). CDR3 sequence: CASSFGGQGGTEAFF. The CDR3 bases are TGTGCCAGCAGCTTCGGGGGGCAGGGGGGCACTGAAGCTTTCTTT.

This chain links TRBV18 with TRBJ1-1; D gene unclear. The ends were cut back, 3 bases at V and 5 bases at J, with 13 bases in the middle. There are 14 residues in the CDR3. Germline V CDR1 and CDR2: KGHSH, LQKENI. The CDR3 region has the DNA TGTGCCAGCTCACCGTCGACTGAAGCTACTGAAGCTTTCTTT. As protein: CASSPSTEATEAFF. Full variable domain (rest looked up from reference TRBV18 and TRBJ1-1): NAGVMQNPRHLVRRRGQEARLRCSPMKGHSHVYWYRQLPEEGLKFMVYLQKENIIDESGMPKERFSAEFPKEGPSILRIQQVVRGDSAAYFCASSPSTEATEAFFGQGTRLTVV.

Only one count was recorded for this clone. The chain has TRBV19 and TRBJ2-3; 11 bases match TRBD1. Unmatched junction bases numbered 6, after V lost 5 bases and J lost 2 bases. The CDR3 loop spans 16 amino acids. Looked up from germline, CDR1 is LNHDA and CDR2 is SQIVND (reference sequence). The CDR3 nucleotides are TGTGCCAGTAGTGGGGGGACAGGGGGTTTCACAGATACGCAGTATTTT. Translating it yields CASSGGTGGFTDTQYF.

The chain combines TRBV2 with TRBJ2-1; TRBD1 might be the D (5 bases). CDR3 size: 15 residues. Trimming removed 2 bases at V and 6 bases at J, with 14 bases between. Germline values: CDR1 SNHLY, CDR2 FYNNEI. CDR3 protein: CASSEQGREANEQFF. The CDR3 DNA is TGTGCCAGCAGTGAACAGGGCAGGGAAGCCAATGAGCAGTTCTTC.

The rearrangement links TRBV7-8 to TRBJ1-4, with D unresolved. Germline CDR1 SGHVS, CDR2 FQNEAQ. This CDR3 has 13 residues. The V end was cut by 3 bases, the J end by 6 bases, with 8 bases between. CDR3 DNA: TGTGCCAGCAGCTTGCGACGAGATGAAAAACTGTTTTTT. Protein product: CASSLRRDEKLFF.

J is TRBJ2-7 and V is TRBV4-3; 15 bases map to TRBD2. Germline assignment: CDR1 LGHNA and CDR2 YSLEER. The CDR3 extends over 18 amino acids. Trimming cost V 0 bases and J 0 bases; bases outside gene matches: 3. This CDR3 is CASSQDWGLAGGSYEQYF. CDR3 sequence (DNA): TGCGCCAGCAGCCAAGATTGGGGACTAGCGGGGGGCTCCTACGAGCAGTACTTC.

This clone has only a few counts. The chain joins TRBV2 to TRBJ1-5; D is undetermined. Per germline, CDR1 SNHLY and CDR2 FYNNEI. The CDR3 consists of 15 residues. V shed 7 bases and J shed 5 bases, with 18 bases lying between them. CDR3 amino acids: CASKGLVSQDQPQHF. CDR3 coding DNA: TGTGCCAGCAAAGGGCTGGTGTCTCAGGATCAGCCCCAGCATTTT.

The V gene is TRBV6-1, the J gene TRBJ1-5; 8 positions match TRBD1. Losses at the gene ends were 1 base for V and 0 bases for J; bases not matched to a gene: 8. The germline CDR1 and CDR2 sequences are MNHNS and SASEGT. This CDR3 region has 18 residues. CDR3 nucleotide sequence: TGTGCCAGCAGTGAAGGACAGGGGAAGGTTTATAGCAATCAGCCCCAGCATTTT. Protein sequence: CASSEGQGKVYSNQPQHF.

The chain joins TRBV9 to TRBJ1-3; 7 nucleotides match TRBD1. The CDR3 sequence is 16 residues long. Germline V gives CDR1 SGDLS, CDR2 YYNGEE. Trimming removed 0 bases from V and 0 bases from J; junction bases left unmatched: 3. Here the CDR3 DNA reads TGTGCCAGCAGCGTAGGTCCAGGGGGCTCTGGAAACACCATATATTTT. Translated: CASSVGPGGSGNTIYF.